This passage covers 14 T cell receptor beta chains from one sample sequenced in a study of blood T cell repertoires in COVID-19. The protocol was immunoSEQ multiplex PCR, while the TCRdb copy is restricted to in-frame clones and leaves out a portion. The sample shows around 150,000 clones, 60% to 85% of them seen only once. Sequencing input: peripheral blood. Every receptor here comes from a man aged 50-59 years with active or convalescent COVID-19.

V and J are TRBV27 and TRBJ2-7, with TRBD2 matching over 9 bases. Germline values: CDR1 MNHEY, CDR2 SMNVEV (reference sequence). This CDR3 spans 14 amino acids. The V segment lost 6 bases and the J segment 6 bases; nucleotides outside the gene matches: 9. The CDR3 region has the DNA TGTGCCAGCAGCCCTCTAGCGGGATCACCCGAGCAGTACTTC. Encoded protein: CASSPLAGSPEQYF.

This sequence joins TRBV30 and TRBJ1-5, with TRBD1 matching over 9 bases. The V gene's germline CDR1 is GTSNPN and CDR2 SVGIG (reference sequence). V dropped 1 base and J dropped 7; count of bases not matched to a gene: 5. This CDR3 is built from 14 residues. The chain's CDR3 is CAWSGTGGGQPQHF. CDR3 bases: TGTGCCTGGAGTGGCACAGGGGGCGGCCAGCCCCAGCATTTT.

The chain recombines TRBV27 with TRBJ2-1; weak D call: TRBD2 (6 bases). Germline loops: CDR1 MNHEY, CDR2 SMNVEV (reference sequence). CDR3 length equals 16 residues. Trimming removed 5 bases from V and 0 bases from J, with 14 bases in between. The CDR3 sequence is CASSIQIAVSYNEQFF. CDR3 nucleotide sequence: TGTGCCAGCAGTATTCAGATAGCGGTCTCCTACAATGAGCAGTTCTTC.

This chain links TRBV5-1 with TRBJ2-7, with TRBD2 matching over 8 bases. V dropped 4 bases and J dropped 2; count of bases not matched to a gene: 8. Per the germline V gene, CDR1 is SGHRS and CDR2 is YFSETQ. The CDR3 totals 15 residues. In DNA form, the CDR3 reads TGCGCCAGCAGCCCCATAGCGGGACTTACCTACGAGCAGTACTTC. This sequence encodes CASSPIAGLTYEQYF.

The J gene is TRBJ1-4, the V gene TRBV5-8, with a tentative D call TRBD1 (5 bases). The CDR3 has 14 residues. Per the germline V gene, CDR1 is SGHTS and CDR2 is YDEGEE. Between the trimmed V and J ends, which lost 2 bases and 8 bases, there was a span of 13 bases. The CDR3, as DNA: TGTGCCAGCAGCTTCGCCAGGGCCCCCGAAAAACTGTTTTTT. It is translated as CASSFARAPEKLFF.

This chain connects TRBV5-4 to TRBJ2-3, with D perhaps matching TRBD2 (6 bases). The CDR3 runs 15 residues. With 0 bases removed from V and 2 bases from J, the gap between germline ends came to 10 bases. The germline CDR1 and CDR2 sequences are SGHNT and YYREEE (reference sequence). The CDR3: CASSLAGAYTDTQYF. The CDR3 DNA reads TGTGCCAGCAGCTTGGCGGGAGCGTACACAGATACGCAGTATTTT.

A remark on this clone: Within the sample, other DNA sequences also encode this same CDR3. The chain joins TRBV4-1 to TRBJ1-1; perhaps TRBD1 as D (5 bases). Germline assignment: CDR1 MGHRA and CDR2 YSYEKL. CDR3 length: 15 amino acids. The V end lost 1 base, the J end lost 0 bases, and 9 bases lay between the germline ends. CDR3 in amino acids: CASSQGAGMNTEAFF. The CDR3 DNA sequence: TGCGCCAGCAGCCAAGGGGCAGGGATGAACACTGAAGCTTTCTTT.

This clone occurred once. The CDR3 DNA reads TGTGCCAGCAGTCCCGGGACAGGGGGAGGCTATGGCTACACCTTC. Its protein product is CASSPGTGGGYGYTF. V usage is TRBV2 and J usage is TRBJ1-2, with TRBD1 matching 11 bases. Looked up from germline, CDR1 is SNHLY and CDR2 is FYNNEI. CDR3 length: 15 amino acids. Trimming took 5 bases from V and 4 from J; bases not matched to a gene: 6.

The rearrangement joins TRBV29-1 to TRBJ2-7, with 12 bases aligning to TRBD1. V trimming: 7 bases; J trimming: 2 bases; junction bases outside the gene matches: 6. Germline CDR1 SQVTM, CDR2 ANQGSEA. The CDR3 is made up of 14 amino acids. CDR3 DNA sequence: TGCAGCGCGACCCGGGACAGGGGGCCCTACGAGCAGTACTTC. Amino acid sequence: CSATRDRGPYEQYF.

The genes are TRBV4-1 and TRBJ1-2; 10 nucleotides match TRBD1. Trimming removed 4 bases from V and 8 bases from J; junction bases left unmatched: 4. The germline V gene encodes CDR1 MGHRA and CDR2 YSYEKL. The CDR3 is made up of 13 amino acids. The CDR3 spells CASSPGQGFGYTF. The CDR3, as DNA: TGCGCCAGCAGCCCGGGACAGGGGTTCGGCTACACCTTC.

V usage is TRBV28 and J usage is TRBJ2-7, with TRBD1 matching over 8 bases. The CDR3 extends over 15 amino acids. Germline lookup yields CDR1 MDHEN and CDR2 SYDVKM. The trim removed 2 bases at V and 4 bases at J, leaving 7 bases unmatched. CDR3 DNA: TGTGCCAGCAGTTTAGGCAGGGGGCGTAGTTACGAGCAGTACTTC. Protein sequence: CASSLGRGRSYEQYF.

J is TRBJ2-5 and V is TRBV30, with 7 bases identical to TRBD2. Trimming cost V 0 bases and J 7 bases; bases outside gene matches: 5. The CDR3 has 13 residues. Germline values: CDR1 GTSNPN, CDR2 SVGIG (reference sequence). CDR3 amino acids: CAWSVVGEGTQYF. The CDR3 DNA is TGTGCCTGGAGTGTAGTGGGGGAGGGGACCCAGTACTTC.

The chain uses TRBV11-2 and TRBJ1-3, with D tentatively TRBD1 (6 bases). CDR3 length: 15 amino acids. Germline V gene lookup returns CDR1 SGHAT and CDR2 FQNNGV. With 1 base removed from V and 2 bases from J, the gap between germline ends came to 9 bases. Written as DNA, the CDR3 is TGTGCCAGCAGCTTAGGAGGGGGTACTGGAAACACCATATATTTT. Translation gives CASSLGGGTGNTIYF.

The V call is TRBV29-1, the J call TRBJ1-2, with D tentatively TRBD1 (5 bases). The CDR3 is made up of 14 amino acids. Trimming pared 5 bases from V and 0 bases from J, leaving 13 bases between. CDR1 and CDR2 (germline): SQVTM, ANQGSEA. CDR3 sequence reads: CSVNLQVSNYGYTF. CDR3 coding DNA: TGCAGCGTTAACTTACAGGTTTCTAACTATGGCTACACCTTC.